This is a list of T cell receptor beta chains from one sample in a study of Graves' ophthalmopathy and Graves' hyperthyroidism. One entry per CDR3 protein results from TCRdb running MiXCR on the multiplex PCR reads. The sample lists roughly 500,000 distinct CDR3 sequences, about an eighth occurring once. Specimen: blood. The receptors originated from a woman aged 30 to 39 with Graves' ophthalmopathy. The CDR3 runs from the conserved cysteine through the conserved F or W. Fields, in order: D gene, V gene, clone size, J gene, CDR3 protein, CDR3 DNA. A D gene is named only where the DNA matches it firmly. Some rows mark clone size as missing; the rest say once, few, many or name a class of expanded clone.

TRBD2	TRBV15	NA	TRBJ2-5	CATSNRLAGGHLQETQYF	TGTGCCACCAGCAACCGACTAGCGGGAGGGCACCTTCAAGAGACCCAGTACTTC
TRBD2	TRBV27	many	TRBJ2-5	CASSELAGDETQYF	TGTGCCAGCAGTGAGTTAGCGGGAGACGAGACCCAGTACTTC
NA	TRBV12-3/TRBV12-4	many	TRBJ2-7	CASSSRGDGTYEQYF	TGTGCCAGCAGTTCCAGAGGGGACGGAACCTACGAGCAGTACTTC
TRBD1	TRBV11-2	NA	TRBJ1-1	CASSRYGTENTEAFF	TGTGCCAGCAGCAGATATGGGACAGAGAACACTGAAGCTTTCTTT
TRBD2	TRBV27	many	TRBJ2-7	CASSSPSGRALEQYF	TGTGCCAGCAGTTCCCCTAGCGGGAGGGCTCTCGAGCAGTACTTC
TRBD2	TRBV20-1	many	TRBJ2-7	CSASPGLAGALSYEQYF	TGCAGTGCTTCTCCGGGACTAGCGGGGGCCCTCTCCTACGAGCAGTACTTC
NA	TRBV5-1	many	TRBJ1-1	CASSLGDSMGIRTEAFF	TGCGCCAGCAGCTTGGGGGACTCCATGGGGATAAGGACTGAAGCTTTCTTT
TRBD1	TRBV20-1	many	TRBJ2-3	CSANGQGTDTQYF	TGCAGTGCCAATGGACAGGGAACAGATACGCAGTATTTT
NA	TRBV12-3/TRBV12-4	many	TRBJ1-1	CASSFGRGGPNTEAFF	TGTGCCAGCAGTTTCGGGAGGGGAGGGCCGAACACTGAAGCTTTCTTT
NA	TRBV11-2	many	TRBJ2-3	CASTSLGVNTDTQYF	TGTGCCAGCACCTCTCTGGGGGTAAACACAGATACGCAGTATTTT
NA	TRBV28	many	TRBJ2-7	CASSLGQGGVEQYF	TGTGCCAGCAGTTTAGGGCAGGGGGGTGTCGAGCAGTACTTC
NA	TRBV30	NA	TRBJ2-2	CAWSLVFTGELFF	TGTGCCTGGAGCCTAGTTTTTACCGGGGAGCTGTTTTTT
NA	TRBV28	many	TRBJ2-7	CASSFIPGRSSYEQYF	TGTGCCAGCAGTTTTATCCCAGGGCGGAGCTCCTACGAGCAGTACTTC
NA	TRBV6-1	many	TRBJ1-2	CASRATGYYGYTF	TGTGCCAGCAGGGCTACGGGGTACTATGGCTACACCTTC
NA	TRBV30	many	TRBJ2-2	CAWSVWQGSNTGELFF	TGTGCCTGGAGTGTATGGCAGGGATCGAACACCGGGGAGCTGTTTTTT
TRBD1	TRBV28	many	TRBJ1-2	CASRNSGTGGVGYTF	TGTGCCAGCAGAAACTCCGGGACAGGGGGAGTTGGCTACACCTTC
NA	TRBV9	NA	TRBJ2-7	CASSPSSLVTYEQYF	TGTGCCAGCAGCCCCAGTAGTCTAGTCACCTACGAGCAGTACTTC
TRBD2	TRBV13	NA	TRBJ2-7	CASSLRTGTSPYEQYF	TGTGCCAGCAGCTTAAGAACCGGGACTAGTCCCTACGAGCAGTACTTC
NA	TRBV7-2	many	TRBJ1-6	CATSRGQGTGNSPLHF	TGTGCCACCTCCCGGGGCCAGGGGACCGGTAATTCACCCCTCCACTTT
NA	TRBV7-3	many	TRBJ1-2	CASSLELAAPGGYTF	TGTGCCAGCAGCTTGGAGTTGGCTGCTCCTGGGGGCTACACCTTC
NA	TRBV12-3/TRBV12-4	NA	TRBJ1-5	CASSNRRTHQPQHF	TGTGCCAGCAGTAATAGGAGAACGCATCAGCCCCAGCATTTT
TRBD1	TRBV11-2	many	TRBJ1-5	CASSQMTGGNQPQHF	TGTGCCAGCAGCCAAATGACAGGGGGCAATCAGCCCCAGCATTTT
NA	TRBV24-1	many	TRBJ1-2	CATSERGEGYTF	TGTGCCACCAGTGAGCGTGGAGAGGGCTACACCTTC
TRBD2	TRBV4-1	many	TRBJ2-5	CASSPGLAGSQETQYF	TGCGCCAGCAGCCCTGGACTAGCGGGGAGCCAAGAGACCCAGTACTTC
NA	TRBV12-3/TRBV12-4	many	TRBJ2-7	CASSFYQTHEQYF	TGTGCCAGCAGTTTTTACCAAACCCACGAGCAGTACTTC
NA	TRBV12-3/TRBV12-4	few	TRBJ1-1	CASSLGGYTNTEAFF	TGTGCCAGCAGTTTAGGCGGGTATACGAACACTGAAGCTTTCTTT
NA	TRBV6-2/TRBV6-3	few	TRBJ1-5	CASSYGRGRGNQPQHF	TGTGCCAGCAGTTACGGGCGGGGAAGGGGCAATCAGCCCCAGCATTTT
NA	TRBV30	NA	TRBJ2-7	CAWSVHFGESNSYEQYF	TGTGCCTGGAGTGTACACTTTGGGGAATCAAACTCCTACGAGCAGTACTTC
NA	TRBV6-5	NA	TRBJ2-5	CASSYGASQTQYF	TGTGCCAGCAGTTACGGGGCTAGCCAGACCCAGTACTTC
NA	TRBV6-5	many	TRBJ1-2	CASTLRDYNYGYTF	TGTGCCAGCACCCTCCGGGACTATAACTATGGCTACACCTTC